The text below deals with one T cell receptor beta chain. Antigen specificity is unknown. V lost 4 bases, J lost 6 bases, and 15 bases stayed unmatched. CDR1 and CDR2 (germline): SQVTM, ANQGSEA. The CDR3 is 16 amino acids. The input for sorted-subset replicate PCRs was around 210 ng DNA, tens of thousands of T cell genomes. The table came from immunoSEQ multiplex PCR; TCRdb's copy has only in-frame clones and leaves some out. In the table there are about 2.1 million clones, 80% to 95% of which are singletons. The data were obtained in a study of shared clonotypes between healthy human individuals. Study-wide context: The study used three CD4 naive, three CD4 memory, two CD8 naive and one CD8 memory plate per donor.

Findings and caveats of the study: Non-shared clonotypes had lower generation probabilities than those shared by all four donors.

Terminally differentiated effector memory CD45RA+ cells were excluded from the naive CD8 cells, which were CD45RO-negative and positively selected for CCR7. The sequencing input was naive CD8+ T cells from PBMCs. The sequence was collected from a man aged 18 to 29 in good health. Some clones in this sample may be carry-over from other donors' samples. This sequence joins TRBV29-1 and TRBJ2-7; 10 bases match TRBD1. CDR3 region: CSVVPPLTGGKGEQYF. The CDR3 DNA reads as TGCAGCGTTGTGCCCCCGCTGACAGGGGGCAAGGGCGAGCAGTACTTC.